The 27 T cell receptor beta chains listed next were all sequenced from one sample in a study of T cell responses to AZD1222 COVID-19 vaccine listed by TCRdb under 2021. This sample's time point label indicates: about 28 days (+/-7) after the second vaccine dose. Library creation used the immunoSEQ multiplex PCR assay. Here the immuneACCESS table is served through TCRdb, limited to in-frame sequences with V and J called. Missing clones are a known gap in these copies; in checked studies unresolved V genes cover under half, and the rest lacks a known reason. For this sample there are just under 80,000 clones; under 95% appear just once. Roughly 4.7% of the sample is in the top ten clones. Sample: peripheral blood, taken 28 days after the second AZD1222 dose. All receptors derive from an adult who received the AZD1222 COVID-19 vaccine.

V is TRBV5-6 and J is TRBJ1-1; D may be TRBD1 (5 bases). Germline CDR1 is SGHDT and CDR2 is YYEEEE. The CDR3 consists of 14 residues. Trimming removed 3 bases at V and 4 bases at J, with 13 bases between. The CDR3 nucleotides are TGTGCCAGCAGCTCCCCGGGGGTAACCACTGAAGCTTTCTTT. Its protein is CASSSPGVTTEAFF.

The V call is TRBV28, the J call TRBJ1-2; D call uncertain. Trimming took off 2 bases at V and 7 bases at J, with 8 bases between the two ends. CDR3 length equals 12 residues. Germline CDR1 reads MDHEN; CDR2 reads SYDVKM. The CDR3 DNA is TGTGCCAGCAGTTTAGGGTTCTCTGGCTACACCTTC. It yields the protein CASSLGFSGYTF.

The chain has TRBV30 and TRBJ2-7; TRBD1 agrees at 8 bases. The CDR3 is made up of 16 amino acids. The V gene end was trimmed by 0 bases and the J gene end by 3 bases; junction bases not matched to a gene: 10. Germline CDR1 is GTSNPN and CDR2 is SVGIG (reference sequence). In DNA, the CDR3 is TGTGCCTGGAGTGTACGTGCGACAGGGGTGGGCTACGAGCAGTACTTC. The encoded protein is CAWSVRATGVGYEQYF.

The rearrangement joins TRBV3-1 (or the pseudogene TRBV3-2) to TRBJ2-7; 8 nucleotides match TRBD2. The CDR3 extends over 14 amino acids. In germline, CDR1 is LGHDT, CDR2 YNNKEL (reference sequence). After removal of 4 bases from V and 3 bases from J, the junction contained 5 bases not matched to a gene. In DNA form, the CDR3 reads TGTGCCAGCAGCCTTTGGACTAGCAGCTACGAGCAGTACTTC. This codes for CASSLWTSSYEQYF.

The chain has TRBV7-2 and TRBJ2-1; unclear D gene. Trimming took 2 bases from V and 8 from J, leaving 4 bases between them. The CDR3 has 11 residues. CDR1 and CDR2 from the germline V gene are SGHTA and FQGNSA. CDR3 amino acids: CASSLFDEQFF. The DNA of the CDR3 is TGTGCCAGCAGCTTATTCGATGAGCAGTTCTTC.

This chain connects TRBV6-5 to TRBJ2-2; TRBD2 is a possible D gene (5 bases). V lost 0 bases and J lost 6, with 8 bases in between. Germline CDR1 is MNHEY and CDR2 is SVGAGI. The CDR3 sequence is 14 residues long. The CDR3 coding sequence is TGTGCCAGCAGTTACTCCGGGCGGGCCGGGGAGCTGTTTTTT. This codes for CASSYSGRAGELFF.

The gene calls are TRBV7-2 and TRBJ2-5; 11 positions agree with TRBD2. CDR3 size: 18 residues. Germline CDR1 is SGHTA and CDR2 is FQGNSA. Trimming removed 2 bases from V and 5 bases from J; junction bases left unmatched: 13. The CDR3 spells CASSLTWTSGPEGETQYF. CDR3 DNA: TGTGCCAGCAGCTTAACTTGGACTAGCGGGCCCGAAGGGGAGACCCAGTACTTC.

The V gene is TRBV30, the J gene TRBJ1-6; 7 bases are shared with TRBD1. CDR3 length: 17 residues. CDR1 GTSNPN and CDR2 SVGIG come from the germline V gene (reference sequence). The V and J ends lost 1 base and 2 bases, in that order; junction bases with no gene match: 8. Here the CDR3 DNA reads TGTGCCTGGAGTGCTCGACAGGGAGGGACCTATAATTCACCCCTCCACTTT. Translation gives CAWSARQGGTYNSPLHF.

This chain uses TRBV6-4 with TRBJ1-1; TRBD1 might be the D (5 bases). CDR3 length: 14 amino acids. Trimming pared 3 bases from V and 0 bases from J, leaving 8 bases between. CDR1 MRHNA and CDR2 SNTAGT come from the germline V gene. The CDR3 is CASSEQGMNTEAFF. In DNA, the CDR3 is TGTGCCAGCAGTGAGCAGGGAATGAACACTGAAGCTTTCTTT.

This chain joins TRBV18 and TRBJ1-2; 8 bases are shared with TRBD1. V lost 6 bases, J lost 3 bases, and 3 bases stayed unmatched. CDR1 and CDR2 (germline): KGHSH, LQKENI. The CDR3 is 13 residues long. CDR3 in DNA: TGTGCCAGCTCGGTGGACAGGGACTATGGCTACACCTTC. It codes for CASSVDRDYGYTF.

The chain combines TRBV5-1 with TRBJ2-4; D perhaps matches TRBD2 (5 bases). CDR3 length: 14 residues. The V gene's germline CDR1 is SGHRS and CDR2 YFSETQ. Trimming stripped 0 bases from V and 1 base from J, with 5 bases between. The DNA for the CDR3 is TGCGCCAGCAGCTTGGCGGGGGCCAAAAACATTCAGTACTTC. Its translation is CASSLAGAKNIQYF. The complete variable domain, with remaining parts taken from reference TRBV5-1 and TRBJ2-4, reads KAGVTQTPRYLIKTRGQQVTLSCSPISGHRSVSWYQQTPGQGLQFLFEYFSETQRNKGNFPGRFSGRQFSNSRSEMNVSTLELGDSALYLCASSLAGAKNIQYFGAGTRLSVL.

The rearrangement uses TRBV7-6 and TRBJ1-5; no clear D gene. Per the germline V gene, CDR1 is SGHVS and CDR2 is FNYEAQ. This CDR3 has 15 residues. V lost 1 base, J lost 5 bases, and 12 bases lay in between. The CDR3 DNA reads as TGTGCCAGCAGCTTAGGTCGCGATAGGCATCAGCCCCAGCATTTT. It specifies CASSLGRDRHQPQHF.

The chain employs TRBV6-6 and TRBJ2-3; TRBD1 matches at 7 bases. The CDR3 runs to 16 residues. CDR1 and CDR2 from the germline V gene are MNHNY and SVGAGI (reference sequence). V was pared by 4 bases and J by 6 bases, with 13 bases of the junction left unmatched. Here the CDR3 reads CASSSTGQPEGDTQYF. DNA of the CDR3: TGTGCCAGCAGTTCCACGGGACAGCCGGAAGGGGATACGCAGTATTTT.

This clone came up once. The chain employs TRBV7-9 and TRBJ1-1; the match to TRBD1 covers 8 bases. J lost 13 bases, V lost 1 base, and 8 bases had no gene match. The CDR3 consists of 13 residues. The germline CDR1 and CDR2 sequences are SEHNR and FQNEAQ (reference sequence). In DNA, the CDR3 is TGTGCCAGCAGCTTAGTCCTTTCAGGGGGCGTTTTCTTT. It encodes CASSLVLSGGVFF.

This clone showed up just once. This rearrangement joins TRBV3-1 (or the pseudogene TRBV3-2) to TRBJ1-2; weak D call: TRBD1 (5 bases). Per the germline V gene, CDR1 is LGHDT and CDR2 is YNNKEL (reference sequence). The germline V and J ends were trimmed by 6 bases and 5 bases, with 10 bases remaining between them. This CDR3 is built from 12 residues. CDR3 protein: CASRGRMYGYTF. CDR3 coding DNA: TGTGCCAGCAGGGGACGTATGTATGGCTACACCTTC.

The chain combines TRBV13 with TRBJ2-7; TRBD2 is a possible D gene (6 bases). V dropped 5 bases and J dropped 5 bases, with 22 bases sitting between them. Germline values: CDR1 PRHDT, CDR2 FYEKMQ (reference sequence). There are 16 residues in the CDR3. In nucleotides, the CDR3 is TGTGCCAGCAGCAACCCCGAAGGGACGGGAGCCCACGAGCAGTACTTC. This codes for CASSNPEGTGAHEQYF. Drawing the rest from reference TRBV13 and TRBJ2-7, the complete variable domain is AAGVIQSPRHLIKEKRETATLKCYPIPRHDTVYWYQQGPGQDPQFLISFYEKMQSDKGSIPDRFSAQQFSDYHSELNMSSLELGDSALYFCASSNPEGTGAHEQYFGPGTRLTVT.

J is TRBJ2-1 and V is TRBV6-5; D gene unclear. The CDR3 sequence is 13 residues long. V gave up 5 bases and J gave up 4 bases, with 9 bases separating them. Looked up from germline, CDR1 is MNHEY and CDR2 is SVGAGI. In nucleotides, the CDR3 is TGTGCCAGCAGTCCGAGCTTATACAATGAGCAGTTCTTC. Residues: CASSPSLYNEQFF.

The chain couples TRBV18 to TRBJ2-3; D is possibly TRBD1 (5 bases). V was shortened by 4 bases and J by 0 bases, with 14 bases between the two germline ends. This CDR3 has 16 amino acids. CDR1 is KGHSH, CDR2 LQKENI, per germline. In nucleotides, the CDR3 is TGTGCCAGCTCACAGGACCAGGGCGTTAGCACAGATACGCAGTATTTT. The encoded protein is CASSQDQGVSTDTQYF.

The V and J genes are TRBV7-7 and TRBJ2-6; either TRBD1 or TRBD2 may fit D (5 bases each). Between the trimmed V and J ends, which lost 5 bases and 2 bases, there was a span of 13 bases. This CDR3 region has 16 residues. Germline CDR1 reads SSHAT; CDR2 reads FNYEAQ (reference sequence). CDR3 coding DNA: TGTGCCAGCAGCCCCCGTTTGGGGGCTGGGGCCAACGTCCTGACTTTC. Translation gives CASSPRLGAGANVLTF.

This clone was found once. V gene TRBV9 combines with J gene TRBJ2-7; D is perhaps TRBD2 (6 bases). The CDR3 has 13 residues. With 4 bases removed from V and 6 bases from J, the gap between germline ends came to 14 bases. CDR1 and CDR2 from the germline V gene are SGDLS and YYNGEE. The CDR3 loop is CASSRAGRLEQYF. The CDR3 coding sequence is TGTGCCAGCAGCCGCGCGGGAAGGCTCGAGCAGTACTTC. Full variable domain (outside the CDR3, taken from reference TRBV9 and TRBJ2-7): DSGVTQTPKHLITATGQRVTLRCSPRSGDLSVYWYQQSLDQGLQFLIQYYNGEERAKGNILERFSAQQFPDLHSELNLSSLELGDSALYFCASSRAGRLEQYFGPGTRLTVT.

The chain links TRBV4-3 to TRBJ2-2; possible D gene TRBD2, 5 bases. The germline gives CDR1 LGHNA, CDR2 YSLEER. V lost 3 bases, J lost 6 bases, and 17 bases lay in between. The CDR3 contains 16 residues. CDR3 sequence reads: CASSHQAALTAGELFF. The DNA of the CDR3 is TGCGCCAGCAGCCACCAAGCGGCCCTGACGGCCGGGGAGCTGTTTTTT.

V is TRBV5-1 and J is TRBJ2-1, with 10 bases matching TRBD2. Germline V gives CDR1 SGHRS, CDR2 YFSETQ. The V and J ends lost 4 bases and 6 bases, in that order; junction bases with no gene match: 7. The CDR3 has 15 residues. CDR3 nucleotide sequence: TGCGCCAGCAGCGCTCTAGCGGGAGTCTCCAATGAGCAGTTCTTC. Translation: CASSALAGVSNEQFF.

The rearrangement uses TRBV23-1 and TRBJ2-7; D unclear. TRBV23-1 is an ORF, with its function uncertain. V was shortened by 1 base and J by 1 base, with 14 bases between the two germline ends. The CDR3 sequence is 16 residues long. CDR3: CASSQYTRGDSYEQYF. The CDR3 DNA sequence: TGCGCCAGCAGTCAATATACCCGTGGGGATTCCTACGAGCAGTACTTC.

This chain uses TRBV6-2 or TRBV6-3 with TRBJ2-5; D gene ambiguous. The CDR3 sequence is 12 residues long. CDR1 is MNHEY, CDR2 SVGEGT, per germline. V was clipped by 5 bases and J by 7 bases, with 11 bases between them. As DNA, the CDR3 is TGTGCCAGCAGTCCACTCCGGGTGACCCAGTACTTC. It translates to CASSPLRVTQYF.

The chain uses TRBV18 and TRBJ2-1, with 8 bases lining up with TRBD2. The V segment lost 1 base and the J segment 3 bases; nucleotides outside the gene matches: 2. CDR1 KGHSH and CDR2 LQKENI come from the germline V gene. The CDR3 runs to 15 residues. In DNA form, the CDR3 reads TGTGCCAGCTCACCACTGGGACTAGACTACAATGAGCAGTTCTTC. Protein sequence: CASSPLGLDYNEQFF.

For this clone: At one of its ends the junction is not consistent with the germline gene, which may arise from a read error. In DNA, the CDR3 is TGTGCCACCAGTAACTACGAGCAGTACTTC. Its translation: CATSNYEQYF. The genes are TRBV6-2 or TRBV6-3 and TRBJ2-7; D remains ambiguous. Germline V lookup: CDR1 MNHEY, CDR2 SVGEGT. There are 10 residues in the CDR3.

The gene calls are TRBV9 and TRBJ2-2, with no clear D. Per the germline V gene, CDR1 is SGDLS and CDR2 is YYNGEE. The germline V and J ends were trimmed by 7 bases and 6 bases, with 13 bases remaining between them. CDR3 length: 13 residues. DNA of the CDR3: TGTGCCAGCGGGAAAAATCTAGCCGGGGAGCTGTTTTTT. It specifies CASGKNLAGELFF.